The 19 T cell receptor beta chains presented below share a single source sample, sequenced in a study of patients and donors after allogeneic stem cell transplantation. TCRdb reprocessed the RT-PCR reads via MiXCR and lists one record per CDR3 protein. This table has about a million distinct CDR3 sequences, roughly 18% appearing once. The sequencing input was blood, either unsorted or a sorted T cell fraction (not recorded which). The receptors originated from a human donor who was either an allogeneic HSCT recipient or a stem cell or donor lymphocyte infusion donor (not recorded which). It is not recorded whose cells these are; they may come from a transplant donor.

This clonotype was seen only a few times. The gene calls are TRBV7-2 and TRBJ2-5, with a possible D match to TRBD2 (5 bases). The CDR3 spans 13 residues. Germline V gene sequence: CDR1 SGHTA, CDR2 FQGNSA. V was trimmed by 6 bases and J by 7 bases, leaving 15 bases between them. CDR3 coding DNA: TGTGCCAGCAGACGCCTAGCTAGGTGGACCCAGTACTTC. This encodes CASRRLARWTQYF. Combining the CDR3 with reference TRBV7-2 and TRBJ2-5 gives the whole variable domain GAGVSQSPSNKVTEKGKDVELRCDPISGHTALYWYRQSLGQGLEFLIYFQGNSAPDKSGLPSDRFSAERTGGSVSTLTIQRTQQEDSAVYLCASRRLARWTQYFGPGTRLLVL.

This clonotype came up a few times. CDR3 DNA: TGCAGCGTTGAAGATCGTTTTGATGGCTATGGCTACACCTTC. It translates to CSVEDRFDGYGYTF. The chain is built from TRBV29-1 and TRBJ1-2, with D unclear. The CDR3 is 14 amino acids. Germline CDR1 is SQVTM and CDR2 is ANQGSEA. V gave up 0 bases and J gave up 4 bases, with 12 bases separating them.

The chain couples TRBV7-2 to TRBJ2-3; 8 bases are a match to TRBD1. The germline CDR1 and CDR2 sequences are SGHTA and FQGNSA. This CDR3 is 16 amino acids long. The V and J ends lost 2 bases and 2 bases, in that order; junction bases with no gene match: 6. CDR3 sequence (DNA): TGTGCCAGCAGCTTAATTCTGACAGGGGTCACAGATACGCAGTATTTT. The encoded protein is CASSLILTGVTDTQYF.

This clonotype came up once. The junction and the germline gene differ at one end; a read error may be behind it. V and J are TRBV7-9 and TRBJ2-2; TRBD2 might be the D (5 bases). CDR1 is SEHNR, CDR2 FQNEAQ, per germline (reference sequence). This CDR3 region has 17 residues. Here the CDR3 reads CSSSPGMSGTNTGELFF. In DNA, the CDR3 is TGTTCCAGCAGCCCTGGAATGTCGGGAACGAACACCGGGGAGCTGTTTTTT. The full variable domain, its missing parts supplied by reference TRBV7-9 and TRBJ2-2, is DTGVSQNPRHKITKRGQNVTFRCDPISEHNRLYWYRQTLGQGPEFLTYFQNEAQLEKSRLLSDRFSAERPKGSFSTLEIQRTEQGDSAMYLCSSSPGMSGTNTGELFFGEGSRLTVL.

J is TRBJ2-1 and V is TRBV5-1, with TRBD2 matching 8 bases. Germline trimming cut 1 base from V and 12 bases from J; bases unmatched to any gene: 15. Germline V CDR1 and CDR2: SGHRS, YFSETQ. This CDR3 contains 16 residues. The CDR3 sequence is CASSLWEGPTGLGQFF. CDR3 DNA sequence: TGCGCCAGCAGCTTGTGGGAAGGGCCCACGGGACTAGGGCAGTTCTTC.

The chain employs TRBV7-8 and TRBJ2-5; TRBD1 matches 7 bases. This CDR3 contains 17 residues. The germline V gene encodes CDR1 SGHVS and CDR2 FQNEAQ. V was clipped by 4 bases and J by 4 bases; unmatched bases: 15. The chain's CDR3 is CASSSSGTVLARETQYF. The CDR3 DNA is TGTGCCAGCAGCTCCTCCGGGACAGTCCTTGCCAGAGAGACCCAGTACTTC.

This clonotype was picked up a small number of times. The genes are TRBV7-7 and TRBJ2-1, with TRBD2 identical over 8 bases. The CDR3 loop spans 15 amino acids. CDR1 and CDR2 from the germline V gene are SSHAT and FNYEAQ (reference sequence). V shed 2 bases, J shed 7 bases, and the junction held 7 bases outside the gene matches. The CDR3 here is CASSLRWTSRNEQFF. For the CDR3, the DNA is TGTGCCAGCAGCTTAAGGTGGACTAGCCGGAATGAGCAGTTCTTC.

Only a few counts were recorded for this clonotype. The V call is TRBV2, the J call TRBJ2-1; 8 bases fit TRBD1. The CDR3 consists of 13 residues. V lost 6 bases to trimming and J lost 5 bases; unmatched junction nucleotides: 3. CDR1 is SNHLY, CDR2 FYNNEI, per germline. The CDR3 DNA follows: TGTGCCAGCAGCGGGGACAGGCACAATGAGCAGTTCTTC. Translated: CASSGDRHNEQFF.

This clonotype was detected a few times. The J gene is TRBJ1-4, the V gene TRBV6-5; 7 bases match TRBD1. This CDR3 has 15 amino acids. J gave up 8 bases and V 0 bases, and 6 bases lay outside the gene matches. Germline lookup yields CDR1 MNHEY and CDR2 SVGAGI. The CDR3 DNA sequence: TGTGCCAGCAGTTACTCGACGGCAGGGGGGGAAAAACTGTTTTTT. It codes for CASSYSTAGGEKLFF.

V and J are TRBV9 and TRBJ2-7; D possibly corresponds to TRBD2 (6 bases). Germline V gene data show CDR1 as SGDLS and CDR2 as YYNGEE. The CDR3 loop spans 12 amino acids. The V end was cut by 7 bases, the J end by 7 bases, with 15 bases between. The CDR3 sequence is CASGRTAREQYF. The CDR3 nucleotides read TGTGCCAGCGGGAGGACGGCGCGAGAGCAGTACTTC.

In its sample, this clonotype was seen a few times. CDR3 in amino acids: CSATRRGLYYGYTF. The CDR3 coding sequence is TGCAGTGCTACCCGGAGGGGGCTATATTATGGCTACACCTTC. The V gene is TRBV20-1, the J gene TRBJ1-2, with 7 bases aligning to TRBD1. The CDR3 is 14 amino acids. V shed 4 bases and J 5 bases; nucleotides not matched to a gene: 10. Germline values: CDR1 DFQATT, CDR2 SNEGSKA (reference sequence).

In DNA, the CDR3 is TGTGCCAGCAGTTTAAAGGGCCCCCAGACCCCAGAGCAGTTCTTC. It encodes CASSLKGPQTPEQFF. The chain combines TRBV27 with TRBJ2-1; D gene unclear. From germline, CDR1 is MNHEY and CDR2 SMNVEV (reference sequence). The V end lost 2 bases, the J end lost 10 bases, and 18 bases lay between the germline ends. CDR3 length: 15 amino acids.

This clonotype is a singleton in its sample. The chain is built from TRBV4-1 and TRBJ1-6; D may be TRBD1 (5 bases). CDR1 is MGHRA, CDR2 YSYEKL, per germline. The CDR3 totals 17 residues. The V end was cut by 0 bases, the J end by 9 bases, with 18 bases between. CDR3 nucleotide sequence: TGCGCCAGCAGCCAAGATTCCGGGACCTCCTTGGGTTCACCCCTCCACTTT. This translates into CASSQDSGTSLGSPLHF.

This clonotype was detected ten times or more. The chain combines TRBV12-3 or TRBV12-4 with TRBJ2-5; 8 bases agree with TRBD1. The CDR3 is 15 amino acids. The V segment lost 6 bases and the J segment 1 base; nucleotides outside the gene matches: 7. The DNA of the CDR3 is TGTGCCAGCAGCCAAATTGACAGGGGCCAAGAGACCCAGTACTTC. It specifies CASSQIDRGQETQYF.

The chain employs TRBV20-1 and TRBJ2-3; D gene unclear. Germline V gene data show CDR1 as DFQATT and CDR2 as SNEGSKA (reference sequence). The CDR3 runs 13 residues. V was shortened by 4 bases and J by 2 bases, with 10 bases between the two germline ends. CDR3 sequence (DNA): TGCAGTGCTATTCCGGGCCCCACAGATACGCAGTATTTT. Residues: CSAIPGPTDTQYF.

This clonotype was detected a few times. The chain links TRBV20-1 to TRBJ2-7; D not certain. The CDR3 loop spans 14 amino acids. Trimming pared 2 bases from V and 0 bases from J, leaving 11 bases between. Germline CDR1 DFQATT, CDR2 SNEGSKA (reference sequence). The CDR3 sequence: CSARTRPSSYEQYF. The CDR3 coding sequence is TGCAGTGCTAGAACACGACCAAGCTCCTACGAGCAGTACTTC.

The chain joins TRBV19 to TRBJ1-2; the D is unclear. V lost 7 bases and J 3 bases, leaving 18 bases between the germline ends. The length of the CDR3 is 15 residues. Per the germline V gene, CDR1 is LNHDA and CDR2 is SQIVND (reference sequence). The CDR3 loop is CASTDPAAGHYGYTF. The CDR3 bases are TGTGCCAGTACCGACCCAGCGGCAGGTCACTATGGCTACACCTTC.

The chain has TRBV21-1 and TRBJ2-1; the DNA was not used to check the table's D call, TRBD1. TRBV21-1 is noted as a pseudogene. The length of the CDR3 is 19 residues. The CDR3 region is CASSRRRRVGAYSYNEQFF. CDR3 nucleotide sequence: TGTGCCAGCAGCCGACGACGAAGAGTCGGGGCCTACTCCTACAATGAGCAGTTCTTC.

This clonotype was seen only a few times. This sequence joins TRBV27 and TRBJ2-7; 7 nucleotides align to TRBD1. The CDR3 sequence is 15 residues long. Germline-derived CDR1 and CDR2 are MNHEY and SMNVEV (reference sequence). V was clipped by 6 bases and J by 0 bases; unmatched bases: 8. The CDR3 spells CASRPGTESSYEQYF. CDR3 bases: TGTGCCAGCAGGCCCGGGACAGAGAGCTCCTACGAGCAGTACTTC.